This T cell receptor (beta chain) was sequenced during a study of T cell repertoires in cytomegalovirus infection. Study context: Indications came from public TCR beta signatures; they pointed to CMV infection and to a matching HLA type. General study findings and limits: Carriers of CMV and the relevant HLA type were discriminated by public TCR beta frequency. CMV-specific TCR beta clonotypes restricted by HLA-C dominated the ex vivo response.

Remarks on this clonotype: Its antigen remains unknown.

The V gene's germline CDR1 is MGHDK and CDR2 SYGVNS. The CDR3 spans 15 residues. Deletions cut 2 bases from V and 0 bases from J, with 7 bases between. Using its own MiXCR run on the reads, TCRdb lists one record per CDR3 protein. The repertoire holds approximately 500,000 distinct CDR3 sequences, with approximately 15% as singletons. The TCR sequence derives from a human donor in good health (CMV status not recorded). Some clones in this sample may be carry-over from other donors' samples. The sequenced sample was CD8+ T cells from PBMCs. V usage is TRBV25-1 and J usage is TRBJ1-4; no reliable D call. This CDR3 reads CASSETAATNEKLFF. CDR3 in DNA: TGTGCCAGCAGTGAAACAGCCGCAACTAATGAAAAACTGTTTTTT.